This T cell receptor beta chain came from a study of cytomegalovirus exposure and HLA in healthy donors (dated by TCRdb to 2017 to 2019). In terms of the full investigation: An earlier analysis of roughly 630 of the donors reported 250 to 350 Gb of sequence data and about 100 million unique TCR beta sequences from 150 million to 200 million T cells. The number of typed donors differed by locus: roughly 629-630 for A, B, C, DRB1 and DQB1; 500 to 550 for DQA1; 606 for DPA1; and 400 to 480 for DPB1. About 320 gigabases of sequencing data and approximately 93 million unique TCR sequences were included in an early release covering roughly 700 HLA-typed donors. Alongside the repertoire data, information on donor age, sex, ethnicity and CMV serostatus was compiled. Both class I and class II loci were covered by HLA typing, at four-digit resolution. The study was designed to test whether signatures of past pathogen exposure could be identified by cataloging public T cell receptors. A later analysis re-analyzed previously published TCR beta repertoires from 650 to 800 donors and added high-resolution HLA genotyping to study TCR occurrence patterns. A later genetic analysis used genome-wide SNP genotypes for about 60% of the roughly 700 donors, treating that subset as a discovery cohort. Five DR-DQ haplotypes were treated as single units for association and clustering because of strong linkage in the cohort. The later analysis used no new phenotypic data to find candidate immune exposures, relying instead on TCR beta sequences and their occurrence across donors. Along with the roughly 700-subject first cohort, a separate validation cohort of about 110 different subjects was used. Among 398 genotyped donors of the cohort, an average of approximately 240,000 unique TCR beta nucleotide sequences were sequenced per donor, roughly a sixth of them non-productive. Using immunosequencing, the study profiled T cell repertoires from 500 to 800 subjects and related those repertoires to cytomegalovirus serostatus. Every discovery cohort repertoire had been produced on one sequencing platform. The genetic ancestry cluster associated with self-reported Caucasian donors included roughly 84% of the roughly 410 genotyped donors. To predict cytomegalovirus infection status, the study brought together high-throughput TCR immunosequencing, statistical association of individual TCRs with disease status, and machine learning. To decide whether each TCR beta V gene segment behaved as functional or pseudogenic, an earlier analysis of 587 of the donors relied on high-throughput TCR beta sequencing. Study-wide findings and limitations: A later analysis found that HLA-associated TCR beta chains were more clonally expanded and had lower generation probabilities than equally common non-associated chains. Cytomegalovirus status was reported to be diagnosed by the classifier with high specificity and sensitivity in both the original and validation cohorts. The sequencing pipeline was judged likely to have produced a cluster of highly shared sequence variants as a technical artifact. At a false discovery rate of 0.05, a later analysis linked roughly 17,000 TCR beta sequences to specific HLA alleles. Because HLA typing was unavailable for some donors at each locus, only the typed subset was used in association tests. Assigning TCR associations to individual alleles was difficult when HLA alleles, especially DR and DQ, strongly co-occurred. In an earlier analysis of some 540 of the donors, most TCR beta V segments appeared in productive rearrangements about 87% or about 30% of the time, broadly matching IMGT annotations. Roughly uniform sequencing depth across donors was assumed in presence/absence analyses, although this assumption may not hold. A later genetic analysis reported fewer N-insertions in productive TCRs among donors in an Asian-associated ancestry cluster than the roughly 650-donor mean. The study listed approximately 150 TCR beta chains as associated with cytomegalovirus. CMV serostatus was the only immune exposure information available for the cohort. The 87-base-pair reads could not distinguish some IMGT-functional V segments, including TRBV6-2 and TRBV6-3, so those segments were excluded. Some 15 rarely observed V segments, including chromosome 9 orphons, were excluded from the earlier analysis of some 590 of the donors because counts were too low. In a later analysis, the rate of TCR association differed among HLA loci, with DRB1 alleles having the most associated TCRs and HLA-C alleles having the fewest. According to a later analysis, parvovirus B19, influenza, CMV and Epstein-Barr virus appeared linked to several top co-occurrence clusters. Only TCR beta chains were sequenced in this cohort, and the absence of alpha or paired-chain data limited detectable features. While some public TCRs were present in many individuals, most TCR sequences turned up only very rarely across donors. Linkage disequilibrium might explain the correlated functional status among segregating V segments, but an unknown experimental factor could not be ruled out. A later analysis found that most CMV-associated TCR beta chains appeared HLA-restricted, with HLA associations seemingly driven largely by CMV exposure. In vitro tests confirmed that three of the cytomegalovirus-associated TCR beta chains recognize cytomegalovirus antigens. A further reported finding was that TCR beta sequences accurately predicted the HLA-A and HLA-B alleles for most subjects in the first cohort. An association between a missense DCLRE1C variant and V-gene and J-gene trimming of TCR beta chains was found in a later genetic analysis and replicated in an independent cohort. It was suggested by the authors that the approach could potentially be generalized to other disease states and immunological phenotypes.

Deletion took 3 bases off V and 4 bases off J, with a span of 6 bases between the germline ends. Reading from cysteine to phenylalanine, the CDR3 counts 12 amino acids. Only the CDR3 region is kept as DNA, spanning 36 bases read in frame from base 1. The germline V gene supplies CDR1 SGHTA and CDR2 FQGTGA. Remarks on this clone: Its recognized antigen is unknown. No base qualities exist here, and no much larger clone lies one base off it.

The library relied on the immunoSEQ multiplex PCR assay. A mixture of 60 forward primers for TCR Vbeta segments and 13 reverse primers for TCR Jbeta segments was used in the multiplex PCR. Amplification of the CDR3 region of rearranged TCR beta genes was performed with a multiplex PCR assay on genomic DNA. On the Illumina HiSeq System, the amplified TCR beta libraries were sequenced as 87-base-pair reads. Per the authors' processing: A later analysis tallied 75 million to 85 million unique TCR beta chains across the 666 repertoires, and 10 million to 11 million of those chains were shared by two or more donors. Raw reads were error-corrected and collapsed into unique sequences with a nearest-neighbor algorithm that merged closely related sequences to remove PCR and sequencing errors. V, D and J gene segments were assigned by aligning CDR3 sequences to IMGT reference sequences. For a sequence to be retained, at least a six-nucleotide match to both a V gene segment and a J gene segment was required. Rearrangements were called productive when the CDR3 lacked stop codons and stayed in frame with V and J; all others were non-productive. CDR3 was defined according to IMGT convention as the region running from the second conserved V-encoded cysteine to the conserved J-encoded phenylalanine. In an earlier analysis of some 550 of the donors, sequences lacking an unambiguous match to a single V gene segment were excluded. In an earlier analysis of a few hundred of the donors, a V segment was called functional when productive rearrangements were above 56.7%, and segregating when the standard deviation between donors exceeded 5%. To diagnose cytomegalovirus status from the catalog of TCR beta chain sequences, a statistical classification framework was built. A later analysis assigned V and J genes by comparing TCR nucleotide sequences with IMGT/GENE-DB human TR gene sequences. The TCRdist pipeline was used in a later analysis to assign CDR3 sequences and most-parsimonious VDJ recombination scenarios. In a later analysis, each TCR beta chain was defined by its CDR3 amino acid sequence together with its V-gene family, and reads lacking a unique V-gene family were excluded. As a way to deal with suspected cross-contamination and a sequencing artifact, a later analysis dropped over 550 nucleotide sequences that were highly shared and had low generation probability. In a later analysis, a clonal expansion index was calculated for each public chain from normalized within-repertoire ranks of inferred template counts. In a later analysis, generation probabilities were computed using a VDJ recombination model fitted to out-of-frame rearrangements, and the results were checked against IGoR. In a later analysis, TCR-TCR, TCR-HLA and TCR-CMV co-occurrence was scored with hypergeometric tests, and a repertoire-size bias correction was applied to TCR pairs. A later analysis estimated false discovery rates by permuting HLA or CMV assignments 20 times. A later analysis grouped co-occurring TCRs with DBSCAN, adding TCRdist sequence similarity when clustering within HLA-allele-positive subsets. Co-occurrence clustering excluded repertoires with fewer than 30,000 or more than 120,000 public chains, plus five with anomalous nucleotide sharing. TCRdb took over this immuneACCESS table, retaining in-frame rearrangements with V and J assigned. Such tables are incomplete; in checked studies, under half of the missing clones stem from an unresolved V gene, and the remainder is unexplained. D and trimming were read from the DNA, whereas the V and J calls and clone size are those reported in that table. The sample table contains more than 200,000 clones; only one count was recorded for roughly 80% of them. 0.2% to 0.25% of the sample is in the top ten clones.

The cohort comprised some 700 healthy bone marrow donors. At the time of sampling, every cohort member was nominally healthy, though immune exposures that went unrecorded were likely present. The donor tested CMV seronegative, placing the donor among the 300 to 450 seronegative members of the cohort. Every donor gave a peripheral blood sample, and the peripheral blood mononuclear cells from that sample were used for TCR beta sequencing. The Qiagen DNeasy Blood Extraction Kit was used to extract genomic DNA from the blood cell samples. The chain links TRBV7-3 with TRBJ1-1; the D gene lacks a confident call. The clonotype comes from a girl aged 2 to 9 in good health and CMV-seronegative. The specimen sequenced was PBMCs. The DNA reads TGTGCCAGCAGCTTGTGGAGCACTGAAGCTTTCTTT. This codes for CASSLWSTEAFF.